This T cell receptor (beta chain) originates from a study of shared clonotypes between healthy human individuals. As for the study in general: Serving as donors were a couple of women and a few men, whose ages spanned 18 to 49.

General study findings and limits: Generation probabilities were higher for clonotypes shared across all four sorted-subset donors than for unshared ones.

The CDR3 sequence is 16 residues long. Between the trimmed V and J ends, which lost 4 bases and 8 bases, there was a span of 21 bases. Germline CDR1 and CDR2: MNHNS and SASEGT. On this clone itself: No antigen is known for it.

Sorted subsets were amplified in replicate PCRs using 200 ng DNA, around 30,000 T cell genomes. Methods used by the authors: From ImmunoSEQ came sequences covering only the junction and carrying no quality scores, so filtering differed. Only in-frame clones appear in the TCRdb table, and some are missing; sequencing was by immunoSEQ multiplex PCR. V and J calls plus clone size are reproduced from that table; the DNA served to infer D and trimming. Seen here are 2 million to 2.5 million clones, 90% to 95% observed once, and the top ten hold under 0.45%. The rearrangement joins TRBV6-1 to TRBJ2-1; D gene uncertain. Input material: naive CD4+ T cells from PBMCs. Stated subset: CD45RA+ positively selected. This sequence originates from a man aged 18-30 years in good health. Some clones in this sample may be carry-over from other donors' samples. The CDR3 DNA reads as TGTGCCAGCAGTGGGTACTCACCCCGGATTGTGTATGAGCAGTTCTTC. It is translated as CASSGYSPRIVYEQFF.